Presented here are 5 T cell receptor beta chains from one specimen sequenced in a study of T-cell memory formation after mild COVID-19. TCRdb reprocessed the 5' RACE reads with MiXCR, giving one entry per CDR3 protein. The sample has some 160,000 distinct CDR3 sequences, 25% to 40% seen once. Sequencing was performed on PBMCs or a T cell subset sorted from them (not recorded which). These receptors were collected from an adult woman who had mild COVID-19 (a few samples of this study predate the infection). Cell type and time point are not known.

This clonotype was counted a few times. The gene calls are TRBV5-1 and TRBJ2-5; the match to TRBD2 covers 8 bases. There are 16 residues in the CDR3. Unmatched junction bases numbered 9, after V lost 0 bases and J lost 5 bases. Germline V gene data show CDR1 as SGHRS and CDR2 as YFSETQ. The CDR3 nucleotides are TGCGCCAGCAGCTTGGGGGCTAGCGGGCCCTTGGAGACCCAGTACTTC. Translation: CASSLGASGPLETQYF.

In its sample, this clonotype was seen a few times. The J gene is TRBJ2-7, the V gene TRBV7-2; unclear D gene. CDR1 and CDR2 (germline): SGHTA, FQGNSA. The CDR3 is 13 amino acids. Trimming left V 5 bases short and J 6 bases short, with 14 bases between. The CDR3 spells CASSPELGSEQYF. In nucleotides, the CDR3 is TGTGCCAGCAGCCCTGAACTGGGGTCCGAGCAGTACTTC.

This clonotype was observed a few times. The V and J genes are TRBV7-8 and TRBJ1-6; D perhaps matches TRBD1 (6 bases). Looked up from germline, CDR1 is SGHVS and CDR2 is FQNEAQ. Trimming pared 5 bases from V and 3 bases from J, leaving 17 bases between. The CDR3 extends over 17 amino acids. The CDR3 loop reads CASSQGGGLDYNSPLHF. The CDR3 coding sequence is TGTGCCAGCAGCCAGGGCGGGGGGCTAGACTATAATTCACCCCTCCACTTT.

CDR3 sequence: CASSLANGITDTQYF. For the CDR3, the DNA is TGTGCCAGCAGCTTAGCGAACGGCATCACAGATACGCAGTATTTT. V is TRBV7-2 and J is TRBJ2-3; D is uncertain. The CDR3 spans 15 residues. V lost 0 bases to trimming and J lost 2 bases, with 9 bases between them. From germline, CDR1 is SGHTA and CDR2 FQGNSA.

This sequence joins TRBV6-5 and TRBJ2-3; 10 bases map to TRBD2. The CDR3 consists of 18 residues. The germline CDR1 and CDR2 sequences are MNHEY and SVGAGI. Trimming removed 2 bases from V and 5 bases from J; junction bases left unmatched: 13. The CDR3 DNA reads as TGTGCCAGCAGTTACCAATCCGCGGGACTAGCGTTAGGAGATACGCAGTATTTT. Protein sequence: CASSYQSAGLALGDTQYF.